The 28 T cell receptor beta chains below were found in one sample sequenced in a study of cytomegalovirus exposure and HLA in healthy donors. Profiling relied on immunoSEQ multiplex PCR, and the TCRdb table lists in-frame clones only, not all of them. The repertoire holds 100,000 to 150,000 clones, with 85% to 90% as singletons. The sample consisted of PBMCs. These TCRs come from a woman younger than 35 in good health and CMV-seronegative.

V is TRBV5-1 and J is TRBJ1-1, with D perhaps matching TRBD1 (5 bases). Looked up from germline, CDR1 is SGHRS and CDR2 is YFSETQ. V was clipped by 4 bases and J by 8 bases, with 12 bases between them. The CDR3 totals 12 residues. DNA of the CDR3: TGCGCCAGCAGCGGCCAGGGAAAGGAAGCTTTCTTT. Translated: CASSGQGKEAFF.

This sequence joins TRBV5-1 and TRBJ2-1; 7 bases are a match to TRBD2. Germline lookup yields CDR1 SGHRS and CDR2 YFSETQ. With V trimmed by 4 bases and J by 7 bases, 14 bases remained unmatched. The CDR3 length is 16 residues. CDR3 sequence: CASSRGGAGMINEQFF. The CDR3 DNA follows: TGCGCCAGCAGCCGAGGTGGAGCGGGGATGATAAATGAGCAGTTCTTC.

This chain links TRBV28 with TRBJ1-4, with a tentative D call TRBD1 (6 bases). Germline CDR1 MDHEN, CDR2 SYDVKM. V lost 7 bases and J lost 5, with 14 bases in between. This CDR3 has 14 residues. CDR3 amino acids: CASTTRGGNEKLFF. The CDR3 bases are TGTGCCAGCACCACCAGGGGAGGGAATGAAAAACTGTTTTTT.

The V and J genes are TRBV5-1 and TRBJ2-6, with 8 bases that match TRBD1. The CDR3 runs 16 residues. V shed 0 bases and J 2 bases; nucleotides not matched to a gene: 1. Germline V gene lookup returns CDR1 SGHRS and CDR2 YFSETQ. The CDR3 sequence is CASSLAGGAGANVLTF. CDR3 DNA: TGCGCCAGCAGCTTGGCAGGGGGCGCTGGGGCCAACGTCCTGACTTTC.

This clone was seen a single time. CDR3 nucleotides: TGTGCCAGCAGTTTAAGACTAGCGGGGGACCAAGAGACCCAGTACTTC. Protein: CASSLRLAGDQETQYF. This rearrangement joins TRBV28 to TRBJ2-5, with 12 bases aligning to TRBD2. Germline V CDR1 and CDR2: MDHEN, SYDVKM. V trimming: 2 bases; J trimming: 0 bases; junction bases outside the gene matches: 1. The CDR3 length is 16 residues.

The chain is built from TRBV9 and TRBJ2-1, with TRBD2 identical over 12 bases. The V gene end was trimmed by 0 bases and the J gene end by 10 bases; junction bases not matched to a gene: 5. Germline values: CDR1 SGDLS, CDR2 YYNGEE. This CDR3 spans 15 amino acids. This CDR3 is CASSVVETSGREQFF. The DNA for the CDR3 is TGTGCCAGCAGCGTAGTAGAGACTAGCGGGAGAGAGCAGTTCTTC.

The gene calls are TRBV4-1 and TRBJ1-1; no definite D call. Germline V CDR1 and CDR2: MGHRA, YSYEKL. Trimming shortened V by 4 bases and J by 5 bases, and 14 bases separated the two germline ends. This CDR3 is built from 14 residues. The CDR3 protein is CASSPVGVHTEAFF. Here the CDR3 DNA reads TGCGCCAGCAGCCCCGTCGGGGTGCATACTGAAGCTTTCTTT.

The CDR3 DNA sequence: TGTGCCAGCTCACCACCCGGGGGGGGATCGTCCTATGGCTACACCTTC. Amino acid sequence: CASSPPGGGSSYGYTF. V is TRBV18 and J is TRBJ1-2, with D possibly matching TRBD1 (5 bases). Trimming left V 0 bases short and J 4 bases short, with 15 bases between. This CDR3 region has 16 residues. CDR1 KGHSH and CDR2 LQKENI come from the germline V gene.

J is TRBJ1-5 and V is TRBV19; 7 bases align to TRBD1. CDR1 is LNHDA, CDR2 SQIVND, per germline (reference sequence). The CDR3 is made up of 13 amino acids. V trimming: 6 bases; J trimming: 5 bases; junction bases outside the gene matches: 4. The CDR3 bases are TGTGCCAGTAGGAGGCAGGGGGATCAGCCCCAGCATTTT. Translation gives CASRRQGDQPQHF.

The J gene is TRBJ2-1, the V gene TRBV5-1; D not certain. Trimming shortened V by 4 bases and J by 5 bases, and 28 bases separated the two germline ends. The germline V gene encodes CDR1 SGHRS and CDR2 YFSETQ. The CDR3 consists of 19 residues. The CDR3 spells CASSPVWVPLPRLDNEQFF. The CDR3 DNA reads TGCGCCAGCAGCCCGGTCTGGGTTCCTCTACCTCGCCTAGACAATGAGCAGTTCTTC.

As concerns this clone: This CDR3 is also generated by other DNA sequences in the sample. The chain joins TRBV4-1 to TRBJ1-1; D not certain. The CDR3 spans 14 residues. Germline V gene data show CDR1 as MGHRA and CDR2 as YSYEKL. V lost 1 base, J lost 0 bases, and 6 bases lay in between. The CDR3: CASSQGLLNTEAFF. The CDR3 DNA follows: TGCGCCAGCAGCCAAGGACTTCTGAACACTGAAGCTTTCTTT.

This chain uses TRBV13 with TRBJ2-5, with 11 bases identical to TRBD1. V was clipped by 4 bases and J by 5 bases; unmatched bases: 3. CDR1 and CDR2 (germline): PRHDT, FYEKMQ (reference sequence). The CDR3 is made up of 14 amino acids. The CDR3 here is CASSWTGGRETQYF. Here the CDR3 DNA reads TGTGCCAGCAGCTGGACAGGGGGCCGGGAGACCCAGTACTTC.

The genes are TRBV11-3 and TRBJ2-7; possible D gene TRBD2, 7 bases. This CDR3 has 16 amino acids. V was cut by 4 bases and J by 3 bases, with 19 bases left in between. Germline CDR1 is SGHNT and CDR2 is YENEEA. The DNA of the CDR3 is TGTGCCAGCAGCTCCCATGTCGGGGGAGGGGGCTACGAGCAGTACTTC. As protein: CASSSHVGGGGYEQYF.

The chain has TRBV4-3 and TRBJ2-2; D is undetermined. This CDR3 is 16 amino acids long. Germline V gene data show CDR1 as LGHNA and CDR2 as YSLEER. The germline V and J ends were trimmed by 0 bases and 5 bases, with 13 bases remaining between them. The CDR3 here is CASSQDPPRRTGELFF. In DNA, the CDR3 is TGCGCCAGCAGCCAAGATCCCCCTAGGCGAACCGGGGAGCTGTTTTTT.

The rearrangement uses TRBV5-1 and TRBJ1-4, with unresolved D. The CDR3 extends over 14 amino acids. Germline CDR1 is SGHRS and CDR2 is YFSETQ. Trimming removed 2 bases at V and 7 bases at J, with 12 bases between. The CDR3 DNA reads TGCGCCAGCAGCTTTGAGGGAAGGCGTGAAAAACTGTTTTTT. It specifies CASSFEGRREKLFF.

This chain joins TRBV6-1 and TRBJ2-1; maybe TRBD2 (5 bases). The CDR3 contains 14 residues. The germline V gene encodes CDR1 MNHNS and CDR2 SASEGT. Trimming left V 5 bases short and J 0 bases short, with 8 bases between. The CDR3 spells CASSRGNSYNEQFF. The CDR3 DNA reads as TGTGCCAGCAGTCGGGGAAACTCCTACAATGAGCAGTTCTTC.

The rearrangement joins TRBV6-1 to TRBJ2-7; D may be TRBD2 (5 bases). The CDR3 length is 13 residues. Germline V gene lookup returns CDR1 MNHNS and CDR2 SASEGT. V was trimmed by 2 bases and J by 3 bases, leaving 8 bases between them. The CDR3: CASSELRGYEQYF. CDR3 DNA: TGTGCCAGCAGTGAATTACGGGGCTACGAGCAGTACTTC.

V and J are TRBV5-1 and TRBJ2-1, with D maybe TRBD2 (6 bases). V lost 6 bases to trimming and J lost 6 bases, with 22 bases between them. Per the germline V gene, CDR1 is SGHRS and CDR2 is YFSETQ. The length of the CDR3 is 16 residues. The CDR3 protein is CASKGSGGAPSNEQFF. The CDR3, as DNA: TGCGCCAGCAAGGGTTCGGGCGGGGCGCCCTCCAATGAGCAGTTCTTC.

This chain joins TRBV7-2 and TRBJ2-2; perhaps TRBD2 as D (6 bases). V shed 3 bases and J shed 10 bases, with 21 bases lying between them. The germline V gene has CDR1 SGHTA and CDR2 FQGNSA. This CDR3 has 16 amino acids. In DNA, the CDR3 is TGTGCCAGCAGCTTTGCCGTCGGGAGTTTCTGGAAGGAGCTGTTTTTT. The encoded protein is CASSFAVGSFWKELFF.

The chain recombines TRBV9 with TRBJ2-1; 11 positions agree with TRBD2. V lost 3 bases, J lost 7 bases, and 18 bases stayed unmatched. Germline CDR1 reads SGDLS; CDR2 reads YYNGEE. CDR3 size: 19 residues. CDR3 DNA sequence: TGTGCCAGCAGCGACAGCACGATCCATAGCGGGAGGGCCACAAATGAGCAGTTCTTC. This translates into CASSDSTIHSGRATNEQFF.

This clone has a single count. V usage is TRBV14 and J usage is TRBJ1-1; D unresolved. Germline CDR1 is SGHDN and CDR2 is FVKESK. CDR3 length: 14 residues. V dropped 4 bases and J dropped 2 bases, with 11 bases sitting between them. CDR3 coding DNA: TGTGCCAGCAGCCCCCTCAGACAAAACACTGAAGCTTTCTTT. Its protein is CASSPLRQNTEAFF.

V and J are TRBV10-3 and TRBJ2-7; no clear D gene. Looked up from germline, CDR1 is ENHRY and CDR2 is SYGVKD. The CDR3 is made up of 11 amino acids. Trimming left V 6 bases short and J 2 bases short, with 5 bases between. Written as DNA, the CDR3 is TGTGCCATCAGCCGAGCCTACGAGCAGTACTTC. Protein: CAISRAYEQYF.

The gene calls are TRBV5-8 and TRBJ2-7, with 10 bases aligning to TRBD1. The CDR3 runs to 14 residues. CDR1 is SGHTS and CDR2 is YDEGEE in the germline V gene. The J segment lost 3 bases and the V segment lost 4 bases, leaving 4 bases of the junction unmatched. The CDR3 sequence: CASSLGQGVYEQYF. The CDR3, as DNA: TGTGCCAGCAGCCTAGGACAGGGGGTCTACGAGCAGTACTTC.

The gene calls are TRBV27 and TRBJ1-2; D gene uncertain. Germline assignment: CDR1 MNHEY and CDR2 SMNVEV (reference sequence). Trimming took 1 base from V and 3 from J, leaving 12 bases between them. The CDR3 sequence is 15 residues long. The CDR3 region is CASSLFGTDDYGYTF. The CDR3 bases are TGTGCCAGCAGTTTATTTGGAACAGACGACTATGGCTACACCTTC.

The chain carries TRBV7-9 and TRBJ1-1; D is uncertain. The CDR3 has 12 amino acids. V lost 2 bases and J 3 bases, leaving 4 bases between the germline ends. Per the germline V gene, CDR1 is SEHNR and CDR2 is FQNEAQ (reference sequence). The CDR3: CASSLRDTEAFF. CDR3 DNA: TGTGCCAGCAGCTTAAGAGACACTGAAGCTTTCTTT.

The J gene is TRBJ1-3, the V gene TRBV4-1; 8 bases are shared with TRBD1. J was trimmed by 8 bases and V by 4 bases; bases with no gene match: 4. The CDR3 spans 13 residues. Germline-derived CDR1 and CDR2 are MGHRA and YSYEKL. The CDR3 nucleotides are TGCGCCAGCAGCCCAGGACAGGGAGACACCATATATTTT. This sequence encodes CASSPGQGDTIYF.

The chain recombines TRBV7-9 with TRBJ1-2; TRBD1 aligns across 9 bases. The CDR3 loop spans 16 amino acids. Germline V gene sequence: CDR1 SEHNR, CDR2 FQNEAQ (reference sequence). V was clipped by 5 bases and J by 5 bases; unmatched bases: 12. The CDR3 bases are TGTGCCAGCAGCGCCAACTCCGGGACAGGGATGTATGGCTACACCTTC. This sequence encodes CASSANSGTGMYGYTF.

DNA of the CDR3: TGTGCCAGCAGTTACTCGACCCTCATCGGGGAGACCCAGTACTTC. Protein: CASSYSTLIGETQYF. This chain uses TRBV6-6 with TRBJ2-5; D is unclear. The V gene lost 0 bases and the J gene lost 5 bases, with 13 bases spanning the gap. The CDR3 length is 15 residues. CDR1 is MNHNY and CDR2 is SVGAGI in the germline V gene (reference sequence).